This TCR beta chain was recovered during a study of T cells after posttransplantation cyclophosphamide. The related graft donor's blood sample was taken on the day of bone marrow donation. This clone was found once. Its antigen is currently unknown. The CDR3 consists of 15 residues. Trimming pared 0 bases from V and 1 base from J, leaving 7 bases between. CDR1 is LNHNV and CDR2 is YYDKDF in the germline V gene (reference sequence). Study-wide results and caveats: TRB overlap between skin or GI tissue T cells and blood was limited. Donor CD8+ memory clones often dominated recipient blood repertoires at later times.

Profiling relied on immunoSEQ multiplex PCR, and the TCRdb table lists in-frame clones only, not all of them. This repertoire shows under 75,000 clones, around 93% found once; its top ten account for about 3%. The sequencing input was PBMCs. The TCR comes from a woman under 40 in good health and a related stem cell transplant donor. The rearrangement links TRBV15 to TRBJ1-5; D gene ambiguous. CDR3 region: CATSRDPRSNQPQHF. CDR3 in DNA: TGTGCCACCAGCAGAGATCCCAGGAGCAATCAGCCCCAGCATTTT.